The clone carrying this T cell receptor (beta chain) has just a few counts. The antigen remains undetermined. Primers included in the PCR were 60 Vbeta and 13 Jbeta primers. Authors' data handling: In a later analysis, of 80 million to 90 million unique beta chains, around 11 million appeared in at least two donors. Generated by immunoSEQ multiplex PCR, the TCRdb table keeps only in-frame clones and is missing some. That table is the source of V, J and clone size, and D and trimming were worked out from the DNA. The profile covers over 65,000 clones, with roughly 80% appearing a single time and roughly 2.9% taken by the ten largest. Germline CDR1 reads SQVTM; CDR2 reads ANQGSEA. The V end was cut by 8 bases, the J end by 5 bases, with 24 bases between. The CDR3 length is 15 residues. This sample is part of a study of cytomegalovirus exposure and HLA in healthy donors. Regarding the study as a whole: It has been reported that TCR beta sequences accurately predicted the HLA-A and HLA-B alleles of most subjects. Later analysis identified a missense DCLRE1C variant that was linked to TCR beta V- and J-gene trimming. Immune exposure information comprised only CMV serostatus.

The sequenced sample consisted of PBMCs. This clonotype was sampled from a woman under 40 in good health and CMV-seronegative. The chain uses TRBV29-1 and TRBJ2-5; a possible D gene is TRBD1 (6 bases). The chain's CDR3 is CSLSWGRGDKETQYF. The CDR3 DNA sequence: TGCAGCCTTAGTTGGGGGCGAGGGGACAAGGAGACCCAGTACTTC. The whole variable domain, filled in from reference TRBV29-1 and TRBJ2-5, reads SAVISQKPSRDICQRGTSLTIQCQVDSQVTMMFWYRQQPGQSLTLIATANQGSEATYESGFVIDKFPISRPNLTFSTLTVSNMSPEDSSIYLCSLSWGRGDKETQYFGPGTRLLVL.